The clone carrying this T cell receptor (beta chain) appeared once. Its cognate antigen is unknown. Clones were sequenced by immunoSEQ multiplex PCR, and TCRdb holds only the in-frame ones, with some missing. The sample shows approximately 84,000 clones, 80% to 90% of them seen only once. The data derive from a study of T cell responses to AZD1222 COVID-19 vaccine. Study results and caveats: Nearly half of spike-specific TCRs reportedly target unmutated variant regions. There were mostly white British donors and more females than males, and clonal diversity was possibly underestimated. Seropositive AZD1222 recipients at baseline numbered only five or six.

This specimen was peripheral blood, taken 28 days after the second AZD1222 dose. This clonotype was sampled from an adult who received the AZD1222 COVID-19 vaccine.

The chain's CDR3 is CASSLGLTDRGLGGELFF. The CDR3 coding sequence is TGTGCCAGCAGCTTGGGCCTCACTGACAGGGGGCTAGGCGGGGAGCTGTTTTTT. The genes are TRBV5-6 and TRBJ2-2; TRBD1 matches 10 bases. The ends lost 0 bases at V and 7 bases at J; junction bases unmatched: 12. CDR1 is SGHDT and CDR2 is YYEEEE in the germline V gene. The CDR3 has 18 residues.